The next 14 T cell receptor beta chains were all read from a single sample in a study of blood T cell repertoires in COVID-19. Generated by immunoSEQ multiplex PCR, the TCRdb table keeps only in-frame clones and is missing some. This table holds about 190,000 clones, around 83% found once. Sequenced input: PBMCs or T cells enriched from blood (not recorded which). The receptors come from a woman in her twenties or thirties who had been exposed to COVID-19.

The chain links TRBV18 to TRBJ1-6; D is possibly TRBD1 (5 bases). V was clipped by 5 bases and J by 1 base, with 15 bases between them. The length of the CDR3 is 17 residues. CDR1 is KGHSH and CDR2 is LQKENI in the germline V gene. CDR3: CASSSVGRGSYNSPLHF. The CDR3 region has the DNA TGTGCCAGCTCATCAGTCGGGAGGGGATCCTATAATTCACCCCTCCACTTT.

CDR3 sequence: CASRRELDTEAFF. The CDR3 coding sequence is TGCGCCAGCAGGAGGGAGCTGGACACTGAAGCTTTCTTT. V is TRBV5-1 and J is TRBJ1-1; the D is unclear. V was shortened by 5 bases and J by 3 bases, with 11 bases between the two germline ends. The germline CDR1 and CDR2 sequences are SGHRS and YFSETQ. CDR3 length: 13 residues. The full variable domain, rest sourced from reference TRBV5-1 and TRBJ1-1, is KAGVTQTPRYLIKTRGQQVTLSCSPISGHRSVSWYQQTPGQGLQFLFEYFSETQRNKGNFPGRFSGRQFSNSRSEMNVSTLELGDSALYLCASRRELDTEAFFGQGTRLTVV.

The chain recombines TRBV5-8 with TRBJ1-2; possibly TRBD1 for D (5 bases). Per the germline V gene, CDR1 is SGHTS and CDR2 is YDEGEE. This CDR3 is 16 amino acids long. The V end was cut by 0 bases, the J end by 0 bases, with 12 bases between. CDR3 sequence: CASSLGLGRANYGYTF. The CDR3 DNA reads TGTGCCAGCAGCTTGGGTCTGGGCAGGGCTAACTATGGCTACACCTTC.

The chain carries TRBV21-1 and TRBJ2-5; the table assigns TRBD1, which was not confirmed against the DNA. TRBV21-1 is shown as a pseudogene. The CDR3 totals 12 residues. Here the CDR3 DNA reads TGTGCCAACGGACAGGGGTGCGAGACCCAGTACTTC. This codes for CANGQGCETQYF.

The V and J genes are TRBV7-8 and TRBJ2-5; D ambiguous. CDR3 length equals 11 residues. Germline lookup yields CDR1 SGHVS and CDR2 FQNEAQ. V lost 9 bases, J lost 1 base, and 6 bases lay in between. The CDR3: CASYFQETQYF. DNA of the CDR3: TGTGCCAGTTACTTCCAAGAGACCCAGTACTTC.

About this clone itself: One junction end disagrees with the germline gene, perhaps due to a read error. J is TRBJ1-6 and V is TRBV7-7; no clear D gene. Per germline, CDR1 SSHAT and CDR2 FNYEAQ (reference sequence). The CDR3 loop spans 15 amino acids. The DNA of the CDR3 is TGTGCTAGCAGCTTGCGCCCAGGAGGGTTGTCACCCCTCCACTTT. This sequence encodes CASSLRPGGLSPLHF.

This clone was detected once. V gene TRBV6-5 combines with J gene TRBJ1-4, with 9 bases fitting TRBD1. Unmatched junction bases numbered 7, after V lost 5 bases and J lost 12 bases. Germline V lookup: CDR1 MNHEY, CDR2 SVGAGI. This CDR3 region has 13 residues. The CDR3 here is CASSPWDREQLFF. DNA for the CDR3: TGTGCCAGCAGTCCCTGGGACAGGGAACAACTGTTTTTT.

The chain links TRBV5-1 to TRBJ2-3; TRBD2 is a possible D gene (6 bases). Germline V gene lookup returns CDR1 SGHRS and CDR2 YFSETQ. The CDR3 length is 15 residues. The ends were cut back, 1 base at V and 1 base at J, with 10 bases in the middle. The DNA of the CDR3 is TGCGCCAGCAGCTTGACGTCTAGCGGCACAGATACGCAGTATTTT. This encodes CASSLTSSGTDTQYF. Supplemented by reference TRBV5-1 and TRBJ2-3, the full variable domain reads KAGVTQTPRYLIKTRGQQVTLSCSPISGHRSVSWYQQTPGQGLQFLFEYFSETQRNKGNFPGRFSGRQFSNSRSEMNVSTLELGDSALYLCASSLTSSGTDTQYFGPGTRLTVL.

V is TRBV28 and J is TRBJ1-4, with 7 nucleotides matching TRBD1. The V gene's germline CDR1 is MDHEN and CDR2 SYDVKM. The CDR3 runs 16 residues. V was pared by 2 bases and J by 0 bases, with 3 bases of the junction left unmatched. The CDR3 DNA reads as TGTGCCAGCAGTTTACAGGGGGAGGCAACTAATGAAAAACTGTTTTTT. This translates into CASSLQGEATNEKLFF. Combining the CDR3 with reference TRBV28 and TRBJ1-4 gives the whole variable domain DVKVTQSSRYLVKRTGEKVFLECVQDMDHENMFWYRQDPGLGLRLIYFSYDVKMKEKGDIPEGYSVSREKKERFSLILESASTNQTSMYLCASSLQGEATNEKLFFGSGTQLSVL.

V is TRBV2 and J is TRBJ2-5; the match to TRBD2 covers 9 bases. CDR1 SNHLY and CDR2 FYNNEI come from the germline V gene. The CDR3 consists of 17 residues. Trimming took 0 bases from V and 0 from J; bases not matched to a gene: 5. CDR3: CASSEARSGGYQETQYF. CDR3 nucleotides: TGTGCCAGCAGTGAAGCGCGAAGCGGGGGGTACCAAGAGACCCAGTACTTC.

The V call is TRBV5-6, the J call TRBJ2-5; the D gene is possibly TRBD2 (5 bases). Germline-derived CDR1 and CDR2 are SGHDT and YYEEEE. Trimming shortened V by 2 bases and J by 4 bases, and 18 bases separated the two germline ends. This CDR3 spans 16 amino acids. Written as DNA, the CDR3 is TGTGCCAGCAGCTTTGGAGGCGGAGAGACGGGAGAGACCCAGTACTTC. It encodes CASSFGGGETGETQYF.

The rearrangement links TRBV10-3 to TRBJ2-5, with 8 positions matching TRBD1. The CDR3 totals 16 residues. Germline loops: CDR1 ENHRY, CDR2 SYGVKD. V dropped 6 bases and J dropped 1; count of bases not matched to a gene: 10. Written as DNA, the CDR3 is TGTGCCATCAGGGAAGACAGGGGATCGGTCCAAGAGACCCAGTACTTC. It specifies CAIREDRGSVQETQYF.

This chain connects TRBV19 to TRBJ1-2; TRBD1 might be the D (5 bases). CDR1 LNHDA and CDR2 SQIVND come from the germline V gene (reference sequence). The CDR3 spans 13 residues. V was trimmed by 7 bases and J by 6 bases, leaving 15 bases between them. CDR3 coding DNA: TGTGCCAGTACCGAATCCAGGGTAAATGGCTACACCTTC. Protein: CASTESRVNGYTF.

This clone was observed a handful of times. A junction boundary mismatches the germline segment, possibly from a read error. The J gene is TRBJ2-3, the V gene TRBV6-4; weak D call: TRBD1 (5 bases). The germline CDR1 and CDR2 sequences are MRHNA and SNTAGT. The CDR3 loop spans 14 amino acids. CDR3 protein: CASSDSTDTNTQYF. CDR3 nucleotides: TGTGCCAGCAGTGACTCGACGGACACAAATACGCAGTATTTT.